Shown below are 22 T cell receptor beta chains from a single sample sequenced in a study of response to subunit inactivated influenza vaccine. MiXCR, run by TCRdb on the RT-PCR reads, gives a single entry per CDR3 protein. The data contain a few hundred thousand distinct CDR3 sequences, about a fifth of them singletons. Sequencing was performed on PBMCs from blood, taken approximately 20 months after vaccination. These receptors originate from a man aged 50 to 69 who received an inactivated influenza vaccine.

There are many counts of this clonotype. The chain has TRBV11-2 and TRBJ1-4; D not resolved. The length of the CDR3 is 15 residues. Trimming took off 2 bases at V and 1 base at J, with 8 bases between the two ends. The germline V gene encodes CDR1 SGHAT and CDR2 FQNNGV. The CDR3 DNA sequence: TGTGCCAGCAGCTTATCGTCTGGAACTAATGAAAAACTGTTTTTT. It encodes CASSLSSGTNEKLFF.

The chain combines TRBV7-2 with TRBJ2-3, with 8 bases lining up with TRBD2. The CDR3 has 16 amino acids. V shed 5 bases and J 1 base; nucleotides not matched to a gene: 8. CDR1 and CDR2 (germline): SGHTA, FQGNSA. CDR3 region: CASSLQSGGGTDTQYF. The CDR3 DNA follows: TGTGCCAGCAGCCTCCAATCGGGGGGGGGCACAGATACGCAGTATTTT.

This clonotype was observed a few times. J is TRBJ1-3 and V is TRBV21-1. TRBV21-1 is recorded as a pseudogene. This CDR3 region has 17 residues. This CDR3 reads CASIMGIRQTSGNTIYF. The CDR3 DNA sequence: TGTGCCAGCATCATGGGGATTCGACAGACCTCTGGAAACACCATATATTTT.

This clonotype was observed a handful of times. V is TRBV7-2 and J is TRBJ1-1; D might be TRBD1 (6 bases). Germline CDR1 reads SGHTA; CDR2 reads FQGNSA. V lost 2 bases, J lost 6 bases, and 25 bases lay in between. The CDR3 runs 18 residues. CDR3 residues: CASSLSLTWDTRRAEAFF. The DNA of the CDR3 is TGTGCCAGCAGCTTATCACTAACGTGGGACACTCGGAGGGCTGAAGCTTTCTTT.

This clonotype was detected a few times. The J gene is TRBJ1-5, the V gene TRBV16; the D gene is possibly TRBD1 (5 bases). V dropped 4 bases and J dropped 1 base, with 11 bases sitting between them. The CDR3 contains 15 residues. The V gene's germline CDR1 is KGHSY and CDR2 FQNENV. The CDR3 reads CASSPVRGSNQPQHF. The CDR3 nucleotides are TGTGCCAGCAGCCCGGTCCGGGGGAGCAATCAGCCCCAGCATTTT.

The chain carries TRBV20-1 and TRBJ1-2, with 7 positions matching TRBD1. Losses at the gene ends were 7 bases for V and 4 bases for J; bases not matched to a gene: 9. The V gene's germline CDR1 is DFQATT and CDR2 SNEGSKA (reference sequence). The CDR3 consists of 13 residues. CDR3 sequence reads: CSVNNGQVYGYTF. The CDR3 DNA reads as TGCAGTGTTAACAATGGACAGGTCTATGGCTACACCTTC.

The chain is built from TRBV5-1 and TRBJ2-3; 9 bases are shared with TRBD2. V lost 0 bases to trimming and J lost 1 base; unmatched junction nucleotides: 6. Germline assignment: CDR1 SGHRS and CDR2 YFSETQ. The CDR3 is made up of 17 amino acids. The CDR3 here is CASSLAAGGLGTDTQYF. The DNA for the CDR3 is TGCGCCAGCAGCTTGGCCGCGGGGGGGCTGGGCACAGATACGCAGTATTTT.

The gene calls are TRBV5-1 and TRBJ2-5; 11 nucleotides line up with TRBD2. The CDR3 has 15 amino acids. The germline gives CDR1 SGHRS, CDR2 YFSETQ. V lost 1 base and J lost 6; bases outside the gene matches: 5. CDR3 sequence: CASSLSSGGIQTQYF. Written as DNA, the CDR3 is TGCGCCAGCAGCTTGTCTAGCGGGGGGATACAGACCCAGTACTTC.

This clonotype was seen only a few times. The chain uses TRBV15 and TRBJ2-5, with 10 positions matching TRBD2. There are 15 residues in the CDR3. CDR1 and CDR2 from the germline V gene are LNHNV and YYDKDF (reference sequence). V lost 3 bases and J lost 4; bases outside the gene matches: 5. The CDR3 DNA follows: TGTGCCACCAGCAGTCTAGCGGGAGAAGGAGAGACCCAGTACTTC. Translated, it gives CATSSLAGEGETQYF.

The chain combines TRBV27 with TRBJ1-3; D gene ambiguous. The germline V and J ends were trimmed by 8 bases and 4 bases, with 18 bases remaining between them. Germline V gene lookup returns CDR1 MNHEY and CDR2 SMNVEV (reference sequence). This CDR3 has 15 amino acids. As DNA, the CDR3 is TGTGCCAGCCAGGCGGGCACAGAAGAGGGAAACACCATATATTTT. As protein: CASQAGTEEGNTIYF.

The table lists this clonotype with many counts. The CDR3 spells CASSLAFQGGNTIYF. DNA for the CDR3: TGTGCCAGCAGCTTAGCCTTTCAAGGGGGAAACACCATATATTTT. The chain uses TRBV11-2 and TRBJ1-3; D unresolved. V lost 1 base, J lost 4 bases, and 11 bases lay in between. CDR1 and CDR2 from the germline V gene are SGHAT and FQNNGV. The CDR3 totals 15 residues.

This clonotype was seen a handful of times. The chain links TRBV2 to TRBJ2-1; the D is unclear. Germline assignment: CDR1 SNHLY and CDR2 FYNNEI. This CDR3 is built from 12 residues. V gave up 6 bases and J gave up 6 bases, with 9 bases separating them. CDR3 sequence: CASRDNSNEQFF. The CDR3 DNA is TGTGCCAGCAGGGATAATAGCAATGAGCAGTTCTTC.

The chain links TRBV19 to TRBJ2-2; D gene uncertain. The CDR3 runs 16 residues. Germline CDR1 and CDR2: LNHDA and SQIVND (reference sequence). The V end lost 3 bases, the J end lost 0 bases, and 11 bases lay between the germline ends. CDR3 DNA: TGTGCCAGTAGTATTAGAGAGGTAACGAACACCGGGGAGCTGTTTTTT. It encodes CASSIREVTNTGELFF.

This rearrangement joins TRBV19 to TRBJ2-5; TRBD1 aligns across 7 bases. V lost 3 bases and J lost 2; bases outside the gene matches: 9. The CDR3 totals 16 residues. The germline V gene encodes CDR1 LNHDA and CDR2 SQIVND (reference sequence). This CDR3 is CASSMNRGRGQETQYF. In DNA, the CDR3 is TGTGCCAGTAGTATGAATAGGGGGCGCGGGCAAGAGACCCAGTACTTC.

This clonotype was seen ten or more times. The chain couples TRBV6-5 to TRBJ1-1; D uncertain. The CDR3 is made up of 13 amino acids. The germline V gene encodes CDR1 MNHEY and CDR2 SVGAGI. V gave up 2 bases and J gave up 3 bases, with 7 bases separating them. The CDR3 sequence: CASSYAGYTEAFF. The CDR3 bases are TGTGCCAGCAGTTACGCGGGTTACACTGAAGCTTTCTTT.

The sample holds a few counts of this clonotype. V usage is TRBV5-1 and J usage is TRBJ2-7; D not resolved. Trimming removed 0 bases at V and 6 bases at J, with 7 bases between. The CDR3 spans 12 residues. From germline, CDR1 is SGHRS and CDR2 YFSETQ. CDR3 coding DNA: TGCGCCAGCAGCTTGGAGCCGGCCGAGCAGTACTTC. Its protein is CASSLEPAEQYF.

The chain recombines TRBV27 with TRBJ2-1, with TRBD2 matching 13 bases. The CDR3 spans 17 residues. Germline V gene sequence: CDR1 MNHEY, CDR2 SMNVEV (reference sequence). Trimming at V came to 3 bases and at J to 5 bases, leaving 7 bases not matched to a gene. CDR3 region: CASSFSRGTSGNNEQFF. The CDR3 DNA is TGTGCCAGCAGTTTCTCGCGAGGGACTAGCGGGAACAATGAGCAGTTCTTC.

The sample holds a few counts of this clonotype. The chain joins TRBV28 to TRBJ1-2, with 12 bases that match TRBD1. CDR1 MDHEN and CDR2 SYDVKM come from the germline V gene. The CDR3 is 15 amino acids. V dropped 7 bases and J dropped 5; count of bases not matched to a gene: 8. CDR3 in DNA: TGTGCCAGCACCGGGACAGGGGGCATGGAGTATGGCTACACCTTC. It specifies CASTGTGGMEYGYTF.

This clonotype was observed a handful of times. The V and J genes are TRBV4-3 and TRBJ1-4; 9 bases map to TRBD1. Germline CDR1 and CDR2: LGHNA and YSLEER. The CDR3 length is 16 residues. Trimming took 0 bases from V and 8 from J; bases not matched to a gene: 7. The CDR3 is CASSQETGGSWEKLFF. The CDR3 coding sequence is TGCGCCAGCAGCCAAGAGACAGGGGGTTCTTGGGAAAAACTGTTTTTT.

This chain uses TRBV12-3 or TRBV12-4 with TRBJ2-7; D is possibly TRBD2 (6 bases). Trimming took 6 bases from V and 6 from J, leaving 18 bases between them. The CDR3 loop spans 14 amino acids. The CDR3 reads CASSPLGGVVEQYF. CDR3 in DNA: TGTGCCAGCAGCCCTTTAGGAGGGGTGGTCGAGCAGTACTTC.

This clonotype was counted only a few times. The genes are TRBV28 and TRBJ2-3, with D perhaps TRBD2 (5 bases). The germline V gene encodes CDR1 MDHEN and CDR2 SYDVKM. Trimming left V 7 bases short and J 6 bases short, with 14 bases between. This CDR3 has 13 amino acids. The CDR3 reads CASKTPGLDTQYF. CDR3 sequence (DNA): TGTGCCAGCAAGACACCGGGATTGGATACGCAGTATTTT.

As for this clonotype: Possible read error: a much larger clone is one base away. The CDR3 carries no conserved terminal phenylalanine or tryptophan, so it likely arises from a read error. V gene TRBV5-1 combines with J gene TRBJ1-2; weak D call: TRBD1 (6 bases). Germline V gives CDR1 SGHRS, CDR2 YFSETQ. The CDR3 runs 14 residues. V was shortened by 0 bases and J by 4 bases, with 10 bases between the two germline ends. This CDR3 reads CASSLGQAGYGYTL. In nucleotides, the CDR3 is TGCGCCAGCAGCTTGGGACAGGCGGGCTATGGCTACACCCTC.